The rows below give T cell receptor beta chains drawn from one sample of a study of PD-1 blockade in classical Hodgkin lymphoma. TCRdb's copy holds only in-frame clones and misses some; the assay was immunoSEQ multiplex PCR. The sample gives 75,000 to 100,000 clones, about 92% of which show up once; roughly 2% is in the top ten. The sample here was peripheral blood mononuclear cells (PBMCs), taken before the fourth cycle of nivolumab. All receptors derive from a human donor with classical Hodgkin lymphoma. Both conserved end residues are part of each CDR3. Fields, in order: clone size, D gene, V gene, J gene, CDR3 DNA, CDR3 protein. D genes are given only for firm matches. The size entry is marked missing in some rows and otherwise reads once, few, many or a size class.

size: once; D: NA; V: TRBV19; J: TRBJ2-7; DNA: TGTGCCACCCTCCCTAGAACTGGCTCCTACGAGCAGTACTTC; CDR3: CATLPRTGSYEQYF
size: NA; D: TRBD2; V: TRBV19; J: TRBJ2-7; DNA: TGTGCCAGTAGTGTGGGACTAGCGGGGACCTACGAGCAGTACTTC; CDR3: CASSVGLAGTYEQYF
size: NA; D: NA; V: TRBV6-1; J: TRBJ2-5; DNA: TGTGCCAGCAACGAAGGACCTTCAAGGTGGGAGACCCAGTACTTC; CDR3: CASNEGPSRWETQYF
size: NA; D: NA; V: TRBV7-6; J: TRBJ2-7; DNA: TGTGCCAGCAGCGTCGACTCCGGACCGAGGGAGCAGTACTTC; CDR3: CASSVDSGPREQYF
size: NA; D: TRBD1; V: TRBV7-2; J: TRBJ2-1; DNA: TGTGCCAGCAGCCTTCGACAGGGACCTAACAGGATCTCCTACAATGAGCAGTTCTTC; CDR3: CASSLRQGPNRISYNEQFF
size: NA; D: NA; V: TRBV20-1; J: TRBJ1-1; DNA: TGCAGGCCAACCGACACTGAAGCTTTCTTT; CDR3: CRPTDTEAFF
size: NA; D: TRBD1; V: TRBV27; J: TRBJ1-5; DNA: TGTGCCAGCAGCCCGGGACAGGGGGCGTTGAATCAGCCCCAGCATTTT; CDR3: CASSPGQGALNQPQHF
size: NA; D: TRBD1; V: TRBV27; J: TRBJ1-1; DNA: TGTGCCAGCAGGCCGGGACAGCGCACTGAAGCTTTCTTT; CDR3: CASRPGQRTEAFF
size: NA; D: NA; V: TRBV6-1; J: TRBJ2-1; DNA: TGTGCCAGCAGTGCTGGGATCCCCTACAATGAGCAGTTCTTC; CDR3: CASSAGIPYNEQFF
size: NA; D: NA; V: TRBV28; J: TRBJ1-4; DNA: TGTGCCAGCAGTTTGGGGCTCCACCAAAGGGAAAAACTGTTTTTT; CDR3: CASSLGLHQREKLFF
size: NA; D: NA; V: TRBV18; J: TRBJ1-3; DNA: TGTGCCAGCTCACCCTCAGGAAACCAAAAAGCCATATATTTT; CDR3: CASSPSGNQKAIYF
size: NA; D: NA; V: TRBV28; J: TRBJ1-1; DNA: TGTGCCAGCAGTTTAATAGAGGGCGCGGCTGAAGCTTTCTTT; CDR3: CASSLIEGAAEAFF
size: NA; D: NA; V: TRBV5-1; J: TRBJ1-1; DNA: TGCGCCAGCAGCTCCGAAATAGGGAACACTGAAGCTTTCTTT; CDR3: CASSSEIGNTEAFF
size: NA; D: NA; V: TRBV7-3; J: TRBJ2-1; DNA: TGTGCCAGCAGCTTAGAAGGGGGTCGAGCTGAGCAGTTCTTC; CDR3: CASSLEGGRAEQFF
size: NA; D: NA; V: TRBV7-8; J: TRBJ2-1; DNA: TGTGCCAGCAGCCAGGACCGGGTAGGGTTCTTC; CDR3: CASSQDRVGFF
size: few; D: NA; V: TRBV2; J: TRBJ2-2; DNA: TGTGCCAGCAGCGCGATTAACCTCCAGAACACCGGGGAGCTGTTTTTT; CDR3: CASSAINLQNTGELFF
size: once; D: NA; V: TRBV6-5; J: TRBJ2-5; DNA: TGTGCCAGCTGGAGGGGCGGAGAGACCCAGTACTTC; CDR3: CASWRGGETQYF
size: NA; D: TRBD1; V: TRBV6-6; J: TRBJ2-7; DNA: TGTGCCAGCAGGCCAGGTCCGGACAGGACCTACGAGCAGTACTTC; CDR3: CASRPGPDRTYEQYF
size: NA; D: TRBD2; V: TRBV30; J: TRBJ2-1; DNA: TGTGCCTGGAGTGTACCGACTAGCGGGTGGTACAATGAGCAGTTCTTC; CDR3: CAWSVPTSGWYNEQFF
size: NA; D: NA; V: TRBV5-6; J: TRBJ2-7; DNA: TGTGCCAGCAGCTTGCCGGTTGGGGCGTCCTACGAGCAGTACTTC; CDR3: CASSLPVGASYEQYF
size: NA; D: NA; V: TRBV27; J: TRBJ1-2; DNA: TGTGCCAGCAGTTTATCACGGGACACTAACTATGGCTACACCTTC; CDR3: CASSLSRDTNYGYTF
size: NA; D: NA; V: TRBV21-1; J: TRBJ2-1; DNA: TGTGCCAGCAGCACCAAGGGACTAGCGGGAGACAATGAGCAGTTCTTC; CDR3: CASSTKGLAGDNEQFF
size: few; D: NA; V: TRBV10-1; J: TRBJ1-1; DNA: TGCGCCAGCAGATACCAGGAAAACACTGAAGCTTTCTTT; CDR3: CASRYQENTEAFF
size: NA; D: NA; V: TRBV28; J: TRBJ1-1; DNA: TGTGCCACCATAGGATCTGAAGCTTTCTTT; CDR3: CATIGSEAFF
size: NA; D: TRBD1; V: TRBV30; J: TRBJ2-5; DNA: TGTGCCTGGAGTGGGGACAGGGGTCAAGAGACCCAGTACTTC; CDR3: CAWSGDRGQETQYF
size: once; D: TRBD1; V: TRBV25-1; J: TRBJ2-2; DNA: TGTGCCAGCAGTTCACAGGGGGCCGGGGAGCTGTTTTTT; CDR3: CASSSQGAGELFF
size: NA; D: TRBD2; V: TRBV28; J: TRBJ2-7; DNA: TGTGCCAGCACCAACCCAGGGAGGGTAGGCTCCTACGAGCAGTACTTC; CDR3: CASTNPGRVGSYEQYF
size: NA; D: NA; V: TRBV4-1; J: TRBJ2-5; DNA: TGCGCCAGCAGCCAAGAGCCCCGGTGGGGTACAGAGACCCAGTACTTC; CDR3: CASSQEPRWGTETQYF
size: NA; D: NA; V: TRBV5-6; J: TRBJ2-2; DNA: TGTGCCAGCAGCTTGGGCCCTCATAACACCGGGGAGCTGTTTTTT; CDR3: CASSLGPHNTGELFF
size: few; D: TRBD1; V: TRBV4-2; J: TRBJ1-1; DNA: TGTGCCAGCAGCCAAGCCCAGAGAGGGGGCGCCTGGCAGATTATCCGGGACACTGAAGCTTTCTTT; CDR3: CASSQAQRGGAWQIIRDTEAFF
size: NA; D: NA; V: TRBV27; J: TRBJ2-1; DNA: TGTGCCAGCAGCGCGATCAGGGAGTACAGGAGTGGGTCCTACAATGAGCAGTTCTTC; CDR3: CASSAIREYRSGSYNEQFF
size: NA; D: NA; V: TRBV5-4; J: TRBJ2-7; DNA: TGTGCCAGCAGCTCGCAGCCCTTCTCCTACGAGCAGTACTTC; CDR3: CASSSQPFSYEQYF
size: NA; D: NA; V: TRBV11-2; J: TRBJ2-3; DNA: TGTGCCAGCAGCTTAGTAGGCAGGGTGGCAGATACGCAGTATTTT; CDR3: CASSLVGRVADTQYF
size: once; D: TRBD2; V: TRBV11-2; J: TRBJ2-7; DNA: TGTGCCAGCAGCTTAGGGACTAGCGGGACCCCTTTGCACGAGCAGTACTTC; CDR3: CASSLGTSGTPLHEQYF
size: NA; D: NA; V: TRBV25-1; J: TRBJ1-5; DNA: TGTGCCAGCAGTGAATCGGGCGGATACAATCAGCCCCAGCATTTT; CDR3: CASSESGGYNQPQHF
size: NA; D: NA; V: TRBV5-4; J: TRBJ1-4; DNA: TGTGCCAGCAGTCAGGATATTGGGGGCCGTGAAAAACTGTTTTTT; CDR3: CASSQDIGGREKLFF
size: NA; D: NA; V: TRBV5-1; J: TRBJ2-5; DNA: TGCGCCAGCAGCCCGGAAGGGGGGCGGCAAGAGACCCAGTACTTC; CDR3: CASSPEGGRQETQYF
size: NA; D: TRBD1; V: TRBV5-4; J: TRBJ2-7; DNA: TGTGCCAGCAGCTTGGCCGGGACAGGCTACGAGCAGTACTTC; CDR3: CASSLAGTGYEQYF
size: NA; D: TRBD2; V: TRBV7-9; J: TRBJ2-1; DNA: TGTGCCAGCAGCGACGGGACTAGCGGGAGTTACAATGAGCAGTTCTTC; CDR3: CASSDGTSGSYNEQFF
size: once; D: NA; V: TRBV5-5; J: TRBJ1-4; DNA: TGTGCCAGCAGCTCCCCGGACAGAGGGAATGAAAAACTGTTTTTT; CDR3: CASSSPDRGNEKLFF
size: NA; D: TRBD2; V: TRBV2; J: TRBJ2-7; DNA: TGTGCCAGCAGTGTTACTAGCGGGACCGGCGAGCAGTACTTC; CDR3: CASSVTSGTGEQYF
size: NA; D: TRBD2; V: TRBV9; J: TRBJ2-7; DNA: TGTGCCAGCAGCGTAGACGGAGGGGAGGGGCGCGAGCAGTACTTC; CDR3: CASSVDGGEGREQYF
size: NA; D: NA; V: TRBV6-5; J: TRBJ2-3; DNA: TGTGCCAGCAGTTACGGTACAGGGTTCAGCACAGATACGCAGTATTTT; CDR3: CASSYGTGFSTDTQYF
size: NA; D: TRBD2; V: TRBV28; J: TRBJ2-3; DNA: TGTGCCAGCAGTGACCCCCTAGCGGGAGGCACAGATACGCAGTATTTT; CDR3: CASSDPLAGGTDTQYF
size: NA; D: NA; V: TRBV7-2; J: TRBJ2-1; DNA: TGTGCCAGCAGCTTACAGGGGCAGGGATATGAGCAGTTCTTC; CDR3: CASSLQGQGYEQFF
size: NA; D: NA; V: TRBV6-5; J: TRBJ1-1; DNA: TGTGCCAGCAGTTACTATTTGGCAACAGCGAACACTGAAGCTTTCTTT; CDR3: CASSYYLATANTEAFF
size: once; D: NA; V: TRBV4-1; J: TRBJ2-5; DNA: TGCGCCAGCAGCCAAGTACGGGAAGAGACCCAGTACTTC; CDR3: CASSQVREETQYF
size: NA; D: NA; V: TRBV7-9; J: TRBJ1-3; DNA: TGTGCCAGCAGCTTAGTGGGCAGCTTAAAGGATTTT; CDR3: CASSLVGSLKDF
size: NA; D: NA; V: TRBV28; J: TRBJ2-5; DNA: TGTGCCAGCAGGCTTCGGTACCAAGAGACCCAGTACTTC; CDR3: CASRLRYQETQYF
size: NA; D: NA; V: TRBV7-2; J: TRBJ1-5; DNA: TGTGCCAGCAGCTTCGGGCGGTTGGGGCAGCCCCAGCATTTT; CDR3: CASSFGRLGQPQHF
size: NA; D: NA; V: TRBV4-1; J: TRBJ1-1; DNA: TGCGCCAGCAGCCAGTACGGGGGGGGGAACACTGAAGCTTTCTTT; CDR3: CASSQYGGGNTEAFF
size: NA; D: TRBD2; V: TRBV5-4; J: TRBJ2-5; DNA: TGTGCCACCGCGACTAGCGGGAAGGCAGGGGAGACCCAGTACTTC; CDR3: CATATSGKAGETQYF
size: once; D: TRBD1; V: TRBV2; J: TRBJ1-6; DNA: TGTGCCAGCAGTTGGGACAGGGACTCACCCCTCCACTTT; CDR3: CASSWDRDSPLHF